This T cell receptor (beta chain) derives from a study of blood T cells in healthy people across ages. For this clonotype: Its antigen is unknown.

General observations from the study: Age brought a roughly linear fall in TCR beta diversity measured per million T cells.

Together with a sample-barcoded 5' primer, a J-beta primer mix was included in a second PCR lasting about 6 to 12 cycles. A template-switch adaptor with 12 random nucleotides tagged each cDNA molecule. TCRdb fed the 5' RACE reads into MiXCR, producing one record per CDR3 protein. The data show roughly 800,000 distinct CDR3 sequences, 25% to 30% seen once. The CDR3 runs to 12 residues. From germline, CDR1 is SGHRS and CDR2 YFSETQ. With each sample, at least 5.5 micrograms of total RNA were extracted. These data were likewise used in another study, on T cells of mothers and their children. That publication notes: Not a single persistent microchimeric T cell clone was detected.

Source material: blood. The receptor comes from a boy younger than 18 in good health. V gene TRBV5-1 combines with J gene TRBJ2-5; D call uncertain. Judging by the DNA end, TRBJ2-1 fits better; the J call may be wrong. Written as DNA, the CDR3 is TGCGCCAGCAGCTTTATCGGCAATGAGCAGTTCTTC. Translated, it gives CASSFIGNEQFF.